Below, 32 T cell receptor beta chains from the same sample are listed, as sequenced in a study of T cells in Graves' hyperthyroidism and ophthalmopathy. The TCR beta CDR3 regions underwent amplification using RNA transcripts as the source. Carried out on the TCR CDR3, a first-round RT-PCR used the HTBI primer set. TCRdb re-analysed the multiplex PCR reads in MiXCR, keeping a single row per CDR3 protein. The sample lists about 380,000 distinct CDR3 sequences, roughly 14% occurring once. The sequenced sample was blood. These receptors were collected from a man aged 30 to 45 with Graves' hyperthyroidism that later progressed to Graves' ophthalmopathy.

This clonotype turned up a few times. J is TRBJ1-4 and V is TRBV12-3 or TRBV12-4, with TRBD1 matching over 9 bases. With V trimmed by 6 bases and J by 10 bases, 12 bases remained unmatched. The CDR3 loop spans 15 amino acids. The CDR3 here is CASSSGDRGSGKLFF. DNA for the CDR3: TGTGCCAGCAGCTCAGGTGACAGGGGGAGCGGAAAACTGTTTTTT.

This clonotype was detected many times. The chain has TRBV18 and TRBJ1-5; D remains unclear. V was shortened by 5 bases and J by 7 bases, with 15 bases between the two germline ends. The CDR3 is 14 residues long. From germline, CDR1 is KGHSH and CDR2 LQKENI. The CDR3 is CASSIREFKQPQHF. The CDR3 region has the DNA TGTGCCAGCTCAATAAGGGAATTCAAGCAGCCCCAGCATTTT.

The CDR3 nucleotides are TGTGCCAGCAGTGTGGGGACAGGGCCCAACCGTTTCTCTGGAAACACCATATATTTT. Translation: CASSVGTGPNRFSGNTIYF. This chain connects TRBV2 to TRBJ1-3, with 9 bases aligning to TRBD1. CDR3 length equals 19 residues. Looked up from germline, CDR1 is SNHLY and CDR2 is FYNNEI. The V and J ends lost 4 bases and 0 bases, in that order; junction bases with no gene match: 13.

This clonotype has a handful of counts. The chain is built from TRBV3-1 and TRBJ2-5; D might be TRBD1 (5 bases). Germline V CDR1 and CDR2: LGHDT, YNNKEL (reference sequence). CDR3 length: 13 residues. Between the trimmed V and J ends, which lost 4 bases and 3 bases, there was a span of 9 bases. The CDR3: CASSLDSKETQYF. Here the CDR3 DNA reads TGTGCCAGCAGCCTCGACAGCAAAGAGACCCAGTACTTC.

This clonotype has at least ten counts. As DNA, the CDR3 is TGTGCCAGCAGTGGCGGGGGGAATCAGCCCCAGCATTTT. Amino acid sequence: CASSGGGNQPQHF. The V and J genes are TRBV6-1 and TRBJ1-5, with D possibly being TRBD1 (5 bases). V lost 4 bases to trimming and J lost 4 bases, with 8 bases between them. Looked up from germline, CDR1 is MNHNS and CDR2 is SASEGT. The CDR3 runs 13 residues.

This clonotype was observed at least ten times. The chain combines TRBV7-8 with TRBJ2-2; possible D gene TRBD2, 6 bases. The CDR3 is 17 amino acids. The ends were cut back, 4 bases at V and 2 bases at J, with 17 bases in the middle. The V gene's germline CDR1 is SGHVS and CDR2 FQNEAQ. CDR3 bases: TGTGCCAGCAGCTCCCCGCGCGGGGTGGAAAACACCGGGGAGCTGTTTTTT. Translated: CASSSPRGVENTGELFF.

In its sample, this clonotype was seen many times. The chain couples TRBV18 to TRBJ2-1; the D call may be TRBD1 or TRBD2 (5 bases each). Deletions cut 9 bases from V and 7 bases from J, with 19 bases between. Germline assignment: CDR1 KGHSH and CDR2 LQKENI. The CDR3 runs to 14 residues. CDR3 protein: CASLTTPGGNEQFF. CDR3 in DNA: TGTGCCAGTCTCACCACTCCTGGGGGAAATGAGCAGTTCTTC.

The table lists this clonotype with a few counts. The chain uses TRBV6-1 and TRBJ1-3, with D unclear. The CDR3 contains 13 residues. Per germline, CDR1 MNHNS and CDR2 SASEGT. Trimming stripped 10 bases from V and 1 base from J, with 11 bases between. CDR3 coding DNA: TGTGCCACCAGGCTTCGTTCTGGAAACACCATATATTTT. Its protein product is CATRLRSGNTIYF.

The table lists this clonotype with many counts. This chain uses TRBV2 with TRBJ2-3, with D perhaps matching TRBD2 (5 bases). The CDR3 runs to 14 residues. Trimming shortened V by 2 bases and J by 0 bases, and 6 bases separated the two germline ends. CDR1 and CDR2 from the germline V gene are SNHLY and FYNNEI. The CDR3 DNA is TGTGCCAGCAGTGAAAAGCGGAGCACAGATACGCAGTATTTT. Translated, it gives CASSEKRSTDTQYF.

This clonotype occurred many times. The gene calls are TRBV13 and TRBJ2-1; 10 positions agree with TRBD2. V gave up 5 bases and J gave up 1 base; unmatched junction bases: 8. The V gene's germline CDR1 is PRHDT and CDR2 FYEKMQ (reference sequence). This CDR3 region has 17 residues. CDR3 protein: CASSLLLAGGSYNEQFF. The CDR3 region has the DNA TGTGCCAGCAGCCTACTTTTAGCGGGGGGATCCTACAATGAGCAGTTCTTC.

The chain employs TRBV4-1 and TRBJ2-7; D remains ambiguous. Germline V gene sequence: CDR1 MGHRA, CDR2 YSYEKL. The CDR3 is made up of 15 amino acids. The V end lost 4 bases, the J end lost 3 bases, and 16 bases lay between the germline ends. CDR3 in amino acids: CASSLLPTVDYEQYF. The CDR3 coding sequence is TGCGCCAGCAGCCTTTTGCCGACGGTGGACTACGAGCAGTACTTC.

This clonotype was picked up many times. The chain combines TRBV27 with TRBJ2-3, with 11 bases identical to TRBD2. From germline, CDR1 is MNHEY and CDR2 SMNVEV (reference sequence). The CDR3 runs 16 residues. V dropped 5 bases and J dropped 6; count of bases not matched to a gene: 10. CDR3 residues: CASSPIAGGPRDTQYF. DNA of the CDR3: TGTGCCAGCAGTCCCATAGCGGGGGGGCCGAGGGATACGCAGTATTTT.

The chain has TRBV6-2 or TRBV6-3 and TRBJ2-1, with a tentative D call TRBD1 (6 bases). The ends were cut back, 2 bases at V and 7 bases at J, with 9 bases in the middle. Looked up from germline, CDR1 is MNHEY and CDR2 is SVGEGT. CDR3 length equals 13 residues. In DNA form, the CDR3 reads TGTGCCAGCAGTTACCAGGGGTTAAATGAGCAGTTCTTC. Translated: CASSYQGLNEQFF.

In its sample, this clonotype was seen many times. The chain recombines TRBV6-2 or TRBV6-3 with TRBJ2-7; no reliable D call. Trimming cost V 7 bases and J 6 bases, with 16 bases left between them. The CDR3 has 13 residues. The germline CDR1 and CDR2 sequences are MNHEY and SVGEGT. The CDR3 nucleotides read TGTGCCAGCAACGGACCCCCCATGGGCGAGCAGTACTTC. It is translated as CASNGPPMGEQYF.

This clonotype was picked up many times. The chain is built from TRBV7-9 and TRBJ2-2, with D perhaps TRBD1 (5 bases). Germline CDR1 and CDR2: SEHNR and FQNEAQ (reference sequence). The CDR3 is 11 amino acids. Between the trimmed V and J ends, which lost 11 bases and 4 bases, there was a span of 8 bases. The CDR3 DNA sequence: TGTGCCGGGGCCGGCACCGGGGAGCTGTTTTTT. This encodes CAGAGTGELFF.

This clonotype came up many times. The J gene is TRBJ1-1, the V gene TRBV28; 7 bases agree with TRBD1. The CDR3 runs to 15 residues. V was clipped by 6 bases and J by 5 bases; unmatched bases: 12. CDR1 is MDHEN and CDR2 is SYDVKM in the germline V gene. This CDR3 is CASSLRGTASTEAFF. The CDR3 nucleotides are TGTGCCAGCAGCCTAAGAGGGACAGCTAGTACTGAAGCTTTCTTT.

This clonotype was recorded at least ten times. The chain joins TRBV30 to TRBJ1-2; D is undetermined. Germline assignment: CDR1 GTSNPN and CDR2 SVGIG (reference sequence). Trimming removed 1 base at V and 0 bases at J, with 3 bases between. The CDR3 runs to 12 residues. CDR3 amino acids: CAWSGSNYGYTF. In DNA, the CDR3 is TGTGCCTGGAGTGGATCTAACTATGGCTACACCTTC.

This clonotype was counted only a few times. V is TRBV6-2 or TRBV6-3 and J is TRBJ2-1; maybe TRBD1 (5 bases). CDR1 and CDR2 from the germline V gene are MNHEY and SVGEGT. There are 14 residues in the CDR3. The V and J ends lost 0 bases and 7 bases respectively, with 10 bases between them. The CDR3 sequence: CASSYSPGPNEQFF. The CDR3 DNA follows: TGTGCCAGCAGTTACTCACCAGGGCCGAATGAGCAGTTCTTC.

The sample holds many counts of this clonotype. In DNA form, the CDR3 reads TGTGCCAGCAGTTGGGGACAGTCCCCCACAGATACGCAGTATTTT. Translated, it gives CASSWGQSPTDTQYF. This chain uses TRBV2 with TRBJ2-3; TRBD1 matches at 7 bases. Trimming took 5 bases from V and 2 from J; bases not matched to a gene: 7. Germline CDR1 is SNHLY and CDR2 is FYNNEI. The CDR3 runs 15 residues.

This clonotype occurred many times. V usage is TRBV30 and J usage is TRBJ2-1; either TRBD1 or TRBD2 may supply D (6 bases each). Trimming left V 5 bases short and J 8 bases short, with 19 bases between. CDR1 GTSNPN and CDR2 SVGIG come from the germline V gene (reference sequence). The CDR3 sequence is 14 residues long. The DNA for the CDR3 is TGTGCCTGGGAAAGGGGGGTCCGGGACGATGAGCAGTTCTTC. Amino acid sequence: CAWERGVRDDEQFF.

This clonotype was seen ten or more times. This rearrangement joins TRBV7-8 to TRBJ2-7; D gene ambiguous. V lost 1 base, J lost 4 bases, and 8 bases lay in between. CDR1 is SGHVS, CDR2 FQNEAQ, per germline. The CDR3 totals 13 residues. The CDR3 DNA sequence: TGTGCCAGCAGCTTAGATGTGGTTTACGAGCAGTACTTC. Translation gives CASSLDVVYEQYF.

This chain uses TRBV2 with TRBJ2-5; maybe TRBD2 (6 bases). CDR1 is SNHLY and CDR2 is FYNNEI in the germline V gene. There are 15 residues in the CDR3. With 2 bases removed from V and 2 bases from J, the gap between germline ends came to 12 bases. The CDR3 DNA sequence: TGTGCCAGCAGTGAAAGCGGGCGGAATCAAGAGACCCAGTACTTC. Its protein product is CASSESGRNQETQYF.

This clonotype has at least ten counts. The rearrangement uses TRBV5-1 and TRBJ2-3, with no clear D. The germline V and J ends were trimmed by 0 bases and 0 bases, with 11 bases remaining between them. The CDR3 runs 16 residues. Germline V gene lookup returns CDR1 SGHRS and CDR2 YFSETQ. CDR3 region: CASSLVAGTSTDTQYF. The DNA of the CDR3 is TGCGCCAGCAGCTTGGTTGCCGGTACTAGCACAGATACGCAGTATTTT.

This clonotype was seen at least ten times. CDR3 protein: CSARGGRTQYF. The CDR3 DNA reads as TGCAGTGCCCGGGGGGGACGGACCCAGTACTTC. The chain recombines TRBV20-1 with TRBJ2-5; 8 nucleotides align to TRBD2. This CDR3 is built from 11 residues. The germline V gene encodes CDR1 DFQATT and CDR2 SNEGSKA (reference sequence). The junction had 4 bases not matched to a gene; V was cut back by 6 bases and J by 7 bases.

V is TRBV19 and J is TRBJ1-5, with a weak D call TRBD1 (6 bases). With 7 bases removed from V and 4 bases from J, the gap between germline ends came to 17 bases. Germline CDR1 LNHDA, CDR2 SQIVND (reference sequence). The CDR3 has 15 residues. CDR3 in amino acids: CASTVQGLGNQPQHF. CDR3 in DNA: TGTGCCAGTACTGTTCAGGGGCTAGGGAATCAGCCCCAGCATTTT.

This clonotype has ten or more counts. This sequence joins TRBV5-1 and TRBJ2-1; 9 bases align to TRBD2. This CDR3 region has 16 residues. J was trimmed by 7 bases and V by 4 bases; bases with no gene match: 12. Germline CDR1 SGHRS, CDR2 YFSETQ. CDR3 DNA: TGCGCCAGCAGCGAGTCCGGCAGCGGGGGGCTTAATGAGCAGTTCTTC. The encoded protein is CASSESGSGGLNEQFF.

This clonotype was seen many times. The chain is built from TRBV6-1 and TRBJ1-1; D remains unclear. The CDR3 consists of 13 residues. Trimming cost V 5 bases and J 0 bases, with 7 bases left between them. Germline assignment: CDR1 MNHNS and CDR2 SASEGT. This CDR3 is CASSYQMNTEAFF. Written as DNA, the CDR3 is TGTGCCAGCAGTTATCAGATGAACACTGAAGCTTTCTTT.

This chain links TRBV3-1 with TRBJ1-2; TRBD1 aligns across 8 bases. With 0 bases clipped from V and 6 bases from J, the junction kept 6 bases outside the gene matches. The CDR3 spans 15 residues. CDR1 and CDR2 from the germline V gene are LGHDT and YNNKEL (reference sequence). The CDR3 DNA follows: TGTGCCAGCAGCCAAGACCCAGGGGGCATCAATGGCTACACCTTC. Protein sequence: CASSQDPGGINGYTF.

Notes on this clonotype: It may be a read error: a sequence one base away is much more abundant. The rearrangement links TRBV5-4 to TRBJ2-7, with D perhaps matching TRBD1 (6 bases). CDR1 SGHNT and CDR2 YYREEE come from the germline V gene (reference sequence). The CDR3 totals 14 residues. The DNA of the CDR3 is TGTGCCAGCAGCTTGCACAGGGTCGGGTACGAGGAGTACTTC. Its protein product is CASSLHRVGYEEYF.

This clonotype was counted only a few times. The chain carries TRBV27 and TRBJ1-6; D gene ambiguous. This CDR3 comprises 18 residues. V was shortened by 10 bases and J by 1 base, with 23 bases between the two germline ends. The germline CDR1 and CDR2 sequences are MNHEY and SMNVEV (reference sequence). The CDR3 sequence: CATARRFYMSSYNSPLHF. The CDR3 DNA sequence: TGTGCCACCGCCAGGCGGTTTTATATGAGTTCCTATAATTCACCCCTCCACTTT.

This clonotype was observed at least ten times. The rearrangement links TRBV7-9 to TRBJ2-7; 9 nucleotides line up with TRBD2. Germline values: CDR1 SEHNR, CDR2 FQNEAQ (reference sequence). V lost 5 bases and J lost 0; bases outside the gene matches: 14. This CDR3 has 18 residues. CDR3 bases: TGTGCCAGCAGCAGGGGACTAGCCGGGGCACCAGGCTCCTACGAGCAGTACTTC. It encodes CASSRGLAGAPGSYEQYF.

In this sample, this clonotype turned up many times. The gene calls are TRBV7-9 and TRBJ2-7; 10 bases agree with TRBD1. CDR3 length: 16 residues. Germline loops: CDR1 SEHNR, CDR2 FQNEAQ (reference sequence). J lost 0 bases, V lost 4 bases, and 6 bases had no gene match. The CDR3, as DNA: TGTGCCAGCAGCTGGGGGACAGGGGCCTCCTCCTACGAGCAGTACTTC. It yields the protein CASSWGTGASSYEQYF.